This TCR beta chain derives from a study of T cells in Graves' hyperthyroidism and ophthalmopathy. Findings and limits, study-wide: Through a model of 13 V-J features, ophthalmopathy was separated from stable hyperthyroidism. The model anticipated ophthalmopathy a median about 7 months pre-onset.

As to this clonotype: Its specificity is unknown.

It was considered stable Graves' hyperthyroidism when ophthalmopathy did not progress within 18 months. Hyperthyroidism in the patients, aged 18 to 65, was newly diagnosed and under 2 months in duration. The source material, RNA transcripts, was used to amplify TCR beta CDR3 regions. TCR CDR3 regions were first amplified by RT-PCR with HTBI primers. TCRdb reanalysed the multiplex PCR reads using MiXCR and keeps one entry per CDR3 protein. Counted here are about 560,000 distinct CDR3 sequences, 16% occurring once; the ten biggest clones make up 15% to 20%. Unmatched junction bases numbered 8, after V lost 7 bases and J lost 6 bases. CDR1 is SQVTM and CDR2 is ANQGSEA in the germline V gene. CDR3 length equals 13 residues.

The sequence was obtained from a woman aged 18-35 years with Graves' hyperthyroidism. This chain joins TRBV29-1 and TRBJ1-5; 8 bases fit TRBD1. Specimen: blood. CDR3: CSARGQGSQPQHF. In DNA form, the CDR3 reads TGCAGCGCCAGAGGACAGGGTAGTCAGCCCCAGCATTTT.